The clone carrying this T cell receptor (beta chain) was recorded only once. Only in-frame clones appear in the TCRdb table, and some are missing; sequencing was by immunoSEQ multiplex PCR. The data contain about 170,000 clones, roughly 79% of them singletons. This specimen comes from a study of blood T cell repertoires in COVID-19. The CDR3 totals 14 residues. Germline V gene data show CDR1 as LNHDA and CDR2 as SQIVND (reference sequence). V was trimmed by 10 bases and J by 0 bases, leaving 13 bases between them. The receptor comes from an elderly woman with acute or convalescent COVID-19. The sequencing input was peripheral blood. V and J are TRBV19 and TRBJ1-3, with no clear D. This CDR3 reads CATIRSYSGNTIYF. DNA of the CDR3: TGTGCCACCATCAGGTCTTACTCTGGAAACACCATATATTTT.